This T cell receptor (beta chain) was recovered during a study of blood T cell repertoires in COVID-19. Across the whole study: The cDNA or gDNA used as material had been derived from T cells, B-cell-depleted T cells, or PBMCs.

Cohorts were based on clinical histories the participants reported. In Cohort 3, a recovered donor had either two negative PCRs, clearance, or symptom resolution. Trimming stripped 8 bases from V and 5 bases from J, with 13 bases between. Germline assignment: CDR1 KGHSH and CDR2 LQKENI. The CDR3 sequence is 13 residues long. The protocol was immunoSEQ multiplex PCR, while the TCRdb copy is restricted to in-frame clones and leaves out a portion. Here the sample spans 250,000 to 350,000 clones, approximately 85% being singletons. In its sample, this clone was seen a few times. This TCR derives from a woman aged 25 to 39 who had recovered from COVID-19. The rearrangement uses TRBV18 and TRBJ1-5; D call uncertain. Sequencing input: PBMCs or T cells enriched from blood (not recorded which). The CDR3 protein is CASARGEDQPQHF. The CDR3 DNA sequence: TGTGCCAGCGCCCGCGGGGAAGATCAGCCCCAGCATTTT.